This T cell receptor beta chain was captured in a study of shared clonotypes between healthy human individuals. Trimming shortened V by 6 bases and J by 0 bases, and 15 bases separated the two germline ends. Germline CDR1 is MGHDK and CDR2 is SYGVNS. This CDR3 comprises 17 residues. Findings and caveats of the study: Generally, naive subsets (rather than memory subsets) showed larger estimated richness.

TCRdb's table, derived via immunoSEQ multiplex PCR, lists solely in-frame clones and lacks some. Of about 2 million clones listed, over 85% are singletons. CD45RO negativity and positive selection for CCR7 defined naive CD8 cells, a population that excluded terminally differentiated effector memory CD45RA+ cells. The count of this clone is one. What it recognizes is unknown. The sequenced sample consisted of naive CD8+ T cells sorted from blood. The rearrangement joins TRBV25-1 to TRBJ1-6, with D perhaps TRBD1 (6 bases). The TCR comes from a man between 18 and 35 years old in good health. Here the CDR3 DNA reads TGTGCCAGCAGAGACAGGAAAGAAGTCTCCTATAATTCACCCCTCCACTTT. Translated, it gives CASRDRKEVSYNSPLHF.